The rows below give T cell receptor beta chains drawn from one sample of a study of identical twins. TCRdb analysed the 5' RACE reads with MiXCR anew, one entry per CDR3 protein. The sample has 550,000 to 800,000 distinct CDR3 sequences, just over 7% seen once. This sample was shared with a second study, whose subject was yellow fever vaccine responses in identical twins.

Specimen: PBMCs. These receptors came from a woman under 30 in good health. Each CDR3 is given with its conserved first and last residue. The D gene is left open where the match is weak. Expanded clones get a size class; other rows say once, few or many, or leave the size out.

CDR3nt: TGTGCCAGCAGTCCGAAGAAGACAGGGTCCCCGTACGAGCAGTACTTC; CDR3aa: CASSPKKTGSPYEQYF; d_gene: TRBD1; v_gene: TRBV6-1; abundance: many; j_gene: TRBJ2-7; len: 16
CDR3nt: TGTGCCAGCAGCGTAGTAGAAAGGCTGAACACTGAAGCTTTCTTT; CDR3aa: CASSVVERLNTEAFF; d_gene: NA; v_gene: TRBV9; abundance: NA; j_gene: TRBJ1-1; len: 15
CDR3nt: TGCGCCAGCAGTGGGTCCGGTCAAGAGACCCAGTACTTC; CDR3aa: CASSGSGQETQYF; d_gene: NA; v_gene: TRBV5-1; abundance: many; j_gene: TRBJ2-5; len: 13
CDR3nt: TGTGCCAGCTCAGGGGAGACCGACAATGAGCAGTTCTTC; CDR3aa: CASSGETDNEQFF; d_gene: NA; v_gene: TRBV18; abundance: few; j_gene: TRBJ2-1; len: 13
CDR3nt: TGTGCCAGCAAGGGGGACAATGCCTACGAGCAGTACTTC; CDR3aa: CASKGDNAYEQYF; d_gene: NA; v_gene: TRBV2; abundance: few; j_gene: TRBJ2-7; len: 13
CDR3nt: TGTGCCAGCAGCTTAGGGGGGGCAGGTATGAACACTGAAGCTTTCTTT; CDR3aa: CASSLGGAGMNTEAFF; d_gene: NA; v_gene: TRBV7-8; abundance: many; j_gene: TRBJ1-1; len: 16
CDR3nt: TGTGCCACCAGTGATCCCCCCGGTTCGGGCTCGAACACCGGGGAGCTGTTTTTT; CDR3aa: CATSDPPGSGSNTGELFF; d_gene: NA; v_gene: TRBV24-1; abundance: NA; j_gene: TRBJ2-2; len: 18
CDR3nt: TGTGCCAGCAGCCAAGAGGCAGGGGTTGGGTTAGATGAGCAGTTCTTC; CDR3aa: CASSQEAGVGLDEQFF; d_gene: NA; v_gene: TRBV3-1; abundance: few; j_gene: TRBJ2-1; len: 16
CDR3nt: TGTGCCAGCAGCCATGTCTCCCTCGCGGGAGGAAACAATGAGCAGTTCTTC; CDR3aa: CASSHVSLAGGNNEQFF; d_gene: TRBD2; v_gene: TRBV6-1; abundance: many; j_gene: TRBJ2-1; len: 17
CDR3nt: TGTGCCAGCAGCAATCGGGACTTCCTCGGCCCAGATACGCAGTATTTT; CDR3aa: CASSNRDFLGPDTQYF; d_gene: NA; v_gene: TRBV11-2; abundance: few; j_gene: TRBJ2-3; len: 16
CDR3nt: TGCAGTGCTAGACCCCTGAACGGGAGGGCTAGCACAGATACGCAGTATTTT; CDR3aa: CSARPLNGRASTDTQYF; d_gene: TRBD2; v_gene: TRBV20-1; abundance: NA; j_gene: TRBJ2-3; len: 17
CDR3nt: TGCGCCAGCAGCCAAGATAAGCAGGACGGCTACACCTTC; CDR3aa: CASSQDKQDGYTF; d_gene: NA; v_gene: TRBV4-1; abundance: few; j_gene: TRBJ1-2; len: 13
CDR3nt: TGTGCCAGCAGCTTAGGGGGGGGAGGGAACGAAGCCAAAAACATTCAGTACTTC; CDR3aa: CASSLGGGGNEAKNIQYF; d_gene: TRBD2; v_gene: TRBV7-6; abundance: few; j_gene: TRBJ2-4; len: 18
CDR3nt: TGCAGTGCTAGTGACCCTAACTATGGCTACACCTTC; CDR3aa: CSASDPNYGYTF; d_gene: NA; v_gene: TRBV20-1; abundance: NA; j_gene: TRBJ1-2; len: 12
CDR3nt: TGTGCCAGCAGTACCGGACAGGGCGCAGATACGCAGTATTTT; CDR3aa: CASSTGQGADTQYF; d_gene: TRBD1; v_gene: TRBV6-4; abundance: many; j_gene: TRBJ2-3; len: 14
CDR3nt: TGCGCCAGCAGCCTGGGGCTAGCGGGGGTTGAAGAGACCCAGTACTTC; CDR3aa: CASSLGLAGVEETQYF; d_gene: TRBD2; v_gene: TRBV5-1; abundance: NA; j_gene: TRBJ2-5; len: 16
CDR3nt: TGTGCCATCAGTTTGGACAGGAAGGGAGCTTTCTTT; CDR3aa: CAISLDRKGAFF; d_gene: TRBD1; v_gene: TRBV10-3; abundance: few; j_gene: TRBJ1-1; len: 12
CDR3nt: TGCAGCGTTGCCCTCGTGAGTGAAAAACTGTTTTTT; CDR3aa: CSVALVSEKLFF; d_gene: NA; v_gene: TRBV29-1; abundance: many; j_gene: TRBJ1-4; len: 12
CDR3nt: TGCAGCGTTGAAGATCCGCGACAGGGGGCGCTTGGCTACACCTTC; CDR3aa: CSVEDPRQGALGYTF; d_gene: TRBD1; v_gene: TRBV29-1; abundance: NA; j_gene: TRBJ1-2; len: 15
CDR3nt: TGTGCCAGCAGTTTGGGACTAGCGGGAATAGGAGAGACCCAGTACTTC; CDR3aa: CASSLGLAGIGETQYF; d_gene: TRBD2; v_gene: TRBV12-3/TRBV12-4; abundance: many; j_gene: TRBJ2-5; len: 16
CDR3nt: TGCAGCGTTGACCTAGGGAGTAACACTGAAGCTTTCTTT; CDR3aa: CSVDLGSNTEAFF; d_gene: NA; v_gene: TRBV29-1; abundance: NA; j_gene: TRBJ1-1; len: 13
CDR3nt: TGTGCCAGCAGTGAAAAGGGAAGTAGCAATCAGCCCCAGCATTTT; CDR3aa: CASSEKGSSNQPQHF; d_gene: NA; v_gene: TRBV2; abundance: NA; j_gene: TRBJ1-5; len: 15
CDR3nt: TGTGCCAGCAGTTCTCCCGGGACAGGGCGGACTGAAGCTTTCTTT; CDR3aa: CASSSPGTGRTEAFF; d_gene: TRBD1; v_gene: TRBV12-3/TRBV12-4; abundance: NA; j_gene: TRBJ1-1; len: 15